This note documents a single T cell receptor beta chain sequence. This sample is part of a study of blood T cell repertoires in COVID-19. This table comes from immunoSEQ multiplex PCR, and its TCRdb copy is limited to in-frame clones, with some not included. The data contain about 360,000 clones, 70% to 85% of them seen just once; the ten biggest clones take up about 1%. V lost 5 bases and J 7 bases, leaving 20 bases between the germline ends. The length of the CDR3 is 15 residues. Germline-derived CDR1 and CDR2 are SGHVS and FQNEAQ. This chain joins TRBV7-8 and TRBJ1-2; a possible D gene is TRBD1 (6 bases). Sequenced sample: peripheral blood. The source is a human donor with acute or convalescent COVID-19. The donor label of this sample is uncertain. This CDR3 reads CASSTHRDPRSGYTF. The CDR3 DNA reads TGTGCCAGCAGCACTCACAGGGACCCCAGGAGTGGCTACACCTTC.